A single sample gave rise to the 2 T cell receptor beta chains below, sequenced in a study of T-cell memory formation after mild COVID-19. TCRdb itself ran the 5' RACE reads through MiXCR, one entry per CDR3 protein. The table lists roughly 400,000 distinct CDR3 sequences, roughly 15% of them singletons, with roughly 21% in the top ten. The sequencing input was PBMCs or a T cell subset sorted from them (not recorded which). The receptors come from a man aged 18 to 29 who had mild COVID-19 (a few samples of this study predate the infection). Cell type and time point are not known.

This clonotype came up a few times. The CDR3 loop reads CASSEGWQGVYGYTF. CDR3 DNA sequence: TGTGCCAGCAGTGAAGGGTGGCAGGGGGTCTATGGCTACACCTTC. This chain links TRBV6-1 with TRBJ1-2; 7 bases fit TRBD1. V was clipped by 1 base and J by 4 bases; unmatched bases: 6. CDR1 and CDR2 from the germline V gene are MNHNS and SASEGT. This CDR3 has 15 amino acids.

This chain uses TRBV7-2 with TRBJ2-5; the D is unclear. V dropped 0 bases and J dropped 4 bases, with 12 bases sitting between them. CDR1 SGHTA and CDR2 FQGNSA come from the germline V gene. This CDR3 comprises 15 residues. As DNA, the CDR3 is TGTGCCAGCAGCTTAGCGGTGGGCGTCGGAGAGACCCAGTACTTC. It codes for CASSLAVGVGETQYF.